Given below is one T cell receptor beta chain in context. Antigen specificity is unknown. In all sorted populations, purity surpassed 95%. The data were taken from a study of beta chain features in type 1 diabetes. Looking at the study overall: Patients looked much like healthy donors when it came to age, gender and cell yields. All samples together contributed 100 million to 120 million sorted cells for examination.

Study-level findings and limits: Shorter TCRB CDR3s, moderately but significantly so, marked every one of the four CD4+ subsets in Type 1 diabetes patients. PCR might show a preference for shorter templates, equally across patients and controls.

The isolated RNA, all of it, was reverse transcribed, so expressed TCRB transcripts were what got sequenced. Sequencing used immunoSEQ multiplex PCR; TCRdb keeps in-frame clones, though not all of them. The top ten hold 0.008% to 0.011% of the sample, which has 350,000 to 450,000 clones, over 9.5% seen once. The sequenced sample was naive CD4+ T cells from blood. The receptor comes from a woman aged 18-30 years with type 1 diabetes.

The chain's CDR3 is CASGGTQETQYF. CDR3 bases: TGTGCCAGCGGGGGCACCCAAGAGACCCAGTACTTC. The chain combines TRBV2 with TRBJ2-5; a possible D gene is TRBD1 (6 bases). Trimming removed 8 bases from V and 1 base from J, with 8 bases in between. Germline values: CDR1 SNHLY, CDR2 FYNNEI. This CDR3 comprises 12 residues. Combining the CDR3 with reference TRBV2 and TRBJ2-5 gives the whole variable domain EPEVTQTPSHQVTQMGQEVILRCVPISNHLYFYWYRQILGQKVEFLVSFYNNEISEKSEIFDDQFSVERPDGSNFTLKIRSTKLEDSAMYFCASGGTQETQYFGPGTRLLVL.